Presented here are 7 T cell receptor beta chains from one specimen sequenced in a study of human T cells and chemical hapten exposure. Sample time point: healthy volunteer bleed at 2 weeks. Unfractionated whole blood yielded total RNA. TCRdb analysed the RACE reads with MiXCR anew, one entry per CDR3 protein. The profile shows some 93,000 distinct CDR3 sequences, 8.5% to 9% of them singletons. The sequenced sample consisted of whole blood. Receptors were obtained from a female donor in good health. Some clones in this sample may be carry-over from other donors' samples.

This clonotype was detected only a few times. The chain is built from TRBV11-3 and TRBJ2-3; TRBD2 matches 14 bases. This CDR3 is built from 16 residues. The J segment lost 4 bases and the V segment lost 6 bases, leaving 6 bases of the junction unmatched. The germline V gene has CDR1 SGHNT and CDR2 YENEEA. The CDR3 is CASSLGGLAGADTQYF. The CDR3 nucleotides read TGTGCCAGCAGTCTAGGGGGACTAGCGGGAGCAGATACGCAGTATTTT.

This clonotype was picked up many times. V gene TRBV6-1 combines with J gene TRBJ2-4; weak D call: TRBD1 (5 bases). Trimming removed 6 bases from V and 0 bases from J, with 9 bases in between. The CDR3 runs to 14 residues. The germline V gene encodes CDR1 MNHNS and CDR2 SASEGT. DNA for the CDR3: TGTGCCAGCAGCGCAGGGTTAGCCAAAAACATTCAGTACTTC. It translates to CASSAGLAKNIQYF.

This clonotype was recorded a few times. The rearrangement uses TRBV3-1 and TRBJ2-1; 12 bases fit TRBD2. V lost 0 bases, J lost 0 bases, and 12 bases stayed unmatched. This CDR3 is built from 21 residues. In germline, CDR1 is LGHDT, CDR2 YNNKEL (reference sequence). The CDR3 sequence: CASSQDRWTSGTISSYNEQFF. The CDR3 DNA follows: TGTGCCAGCAGCCAAGATCGGTGGACTAGCGGGACGATAAGCTCCTACAATGAGCAGTTCTTC.

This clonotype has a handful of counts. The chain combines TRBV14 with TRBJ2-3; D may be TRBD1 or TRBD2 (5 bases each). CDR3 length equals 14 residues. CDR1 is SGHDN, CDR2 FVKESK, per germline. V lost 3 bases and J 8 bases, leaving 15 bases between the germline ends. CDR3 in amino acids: CASSHVALRGTQYF. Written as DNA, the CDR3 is TGTGCCAGCAGCCACGTAGCGTTGAGGGGTACGCAGTATTTT.

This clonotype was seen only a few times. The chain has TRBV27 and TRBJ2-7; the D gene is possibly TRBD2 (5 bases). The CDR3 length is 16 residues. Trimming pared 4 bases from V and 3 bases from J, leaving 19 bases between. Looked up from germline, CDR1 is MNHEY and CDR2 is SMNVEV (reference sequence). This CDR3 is CASSSSGISRVYEQYF. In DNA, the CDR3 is TGTGCCAGCAGTTCGTCCGGGATTTCTAGGGTCTACGAGCAGTACTTC.

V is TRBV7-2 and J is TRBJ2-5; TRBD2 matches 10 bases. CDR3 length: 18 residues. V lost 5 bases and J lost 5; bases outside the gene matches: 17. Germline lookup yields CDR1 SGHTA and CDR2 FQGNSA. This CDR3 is CASSPPLAGGHGEETQYF. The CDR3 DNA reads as TGTGCCAGCAGCCCCCCCTTAGCGGGAGGCCATGGGGAGGAGACCCAGTACTTC.

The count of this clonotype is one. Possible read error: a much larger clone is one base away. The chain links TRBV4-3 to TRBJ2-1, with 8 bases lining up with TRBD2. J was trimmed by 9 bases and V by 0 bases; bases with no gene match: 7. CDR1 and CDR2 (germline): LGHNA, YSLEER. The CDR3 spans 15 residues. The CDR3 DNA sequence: TGCGCCAGCAGCCAAGATAAGGTAGCGGGAAGTGAGCAGTTCTTC. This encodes CASSQDKVAGSEQFF.